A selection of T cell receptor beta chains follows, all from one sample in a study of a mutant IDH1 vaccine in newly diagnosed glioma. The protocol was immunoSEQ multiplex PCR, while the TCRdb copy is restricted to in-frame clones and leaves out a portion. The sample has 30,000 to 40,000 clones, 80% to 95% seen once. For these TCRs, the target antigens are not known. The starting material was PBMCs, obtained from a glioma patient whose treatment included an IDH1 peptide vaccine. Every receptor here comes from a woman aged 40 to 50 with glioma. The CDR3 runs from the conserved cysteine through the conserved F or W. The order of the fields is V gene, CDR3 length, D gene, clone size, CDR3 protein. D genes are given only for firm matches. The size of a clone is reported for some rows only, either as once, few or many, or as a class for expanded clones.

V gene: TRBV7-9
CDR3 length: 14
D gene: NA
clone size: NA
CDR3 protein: CASSLLALANEQFF

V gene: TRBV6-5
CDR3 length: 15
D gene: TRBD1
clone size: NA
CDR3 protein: CASSYSYRGYEKLFF

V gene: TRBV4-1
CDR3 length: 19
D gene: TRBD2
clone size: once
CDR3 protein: CASSQAPSGSMSSYNEQFF

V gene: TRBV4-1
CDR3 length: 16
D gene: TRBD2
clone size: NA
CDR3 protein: CASSQDLGTSLYEQYF

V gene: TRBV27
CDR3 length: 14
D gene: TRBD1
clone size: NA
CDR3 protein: CASSPQGAAGGYTF

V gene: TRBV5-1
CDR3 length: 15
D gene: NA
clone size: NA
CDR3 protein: CASSLWGPRNSPLHF

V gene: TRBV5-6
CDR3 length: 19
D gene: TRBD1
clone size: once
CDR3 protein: CASSSYRDRMSSYNSPLHF

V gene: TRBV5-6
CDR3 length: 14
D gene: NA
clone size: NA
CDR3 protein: CASSFNRRPGELFF

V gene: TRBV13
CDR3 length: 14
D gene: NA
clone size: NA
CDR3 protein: CASSLWGSGETQYF

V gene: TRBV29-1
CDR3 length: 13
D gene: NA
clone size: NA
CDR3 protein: CSVGSSQASPQFF

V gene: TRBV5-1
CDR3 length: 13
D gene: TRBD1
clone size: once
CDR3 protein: CASTGQENTEAFF

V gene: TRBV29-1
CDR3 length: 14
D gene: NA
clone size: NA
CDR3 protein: CSVEGGGRGYGYTF

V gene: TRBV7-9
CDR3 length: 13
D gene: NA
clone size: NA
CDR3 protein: CASSLGANYGYTF

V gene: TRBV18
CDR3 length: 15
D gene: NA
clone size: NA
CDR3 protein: CASSWAESSYNEQFF

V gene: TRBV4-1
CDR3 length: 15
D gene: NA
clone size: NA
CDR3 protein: CASSQDNGDFTEAFF

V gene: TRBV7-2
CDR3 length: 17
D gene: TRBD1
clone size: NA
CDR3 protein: CASSYVVRQGAPYEQYF

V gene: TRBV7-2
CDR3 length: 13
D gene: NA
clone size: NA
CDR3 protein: CASSWDAHYGYTF

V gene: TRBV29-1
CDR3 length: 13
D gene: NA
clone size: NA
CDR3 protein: CSVDRESTDTQYF

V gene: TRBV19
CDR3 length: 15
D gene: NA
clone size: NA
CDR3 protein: CASSIGTGRSDTQYF

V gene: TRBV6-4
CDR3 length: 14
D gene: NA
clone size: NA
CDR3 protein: CASSDSGRGYGYTF

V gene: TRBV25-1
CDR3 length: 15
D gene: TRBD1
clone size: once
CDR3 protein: CASSEGTGYAGELFF

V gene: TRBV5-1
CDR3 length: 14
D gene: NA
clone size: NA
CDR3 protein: CASSYSTGSYEQYF

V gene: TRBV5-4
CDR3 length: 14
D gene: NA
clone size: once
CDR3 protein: CASSLSGSGNTIYF

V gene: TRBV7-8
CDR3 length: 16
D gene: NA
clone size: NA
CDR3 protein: CASSANARVENQPQHF

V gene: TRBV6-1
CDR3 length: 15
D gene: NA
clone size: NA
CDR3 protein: CASSEPLGRPETQYF

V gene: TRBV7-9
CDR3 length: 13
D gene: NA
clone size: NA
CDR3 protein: CASSPPWNTEAFF

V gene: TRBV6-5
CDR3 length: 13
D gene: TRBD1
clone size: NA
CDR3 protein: CASSYLRTGIYTF

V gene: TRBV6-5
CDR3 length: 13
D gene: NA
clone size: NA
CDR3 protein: CASTKGANYGYTF

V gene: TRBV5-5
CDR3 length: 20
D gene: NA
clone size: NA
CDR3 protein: CASSFLAYVEGFSGANVLTF

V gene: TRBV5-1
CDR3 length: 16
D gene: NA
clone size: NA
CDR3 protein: CASSFPGNSGANVLTF

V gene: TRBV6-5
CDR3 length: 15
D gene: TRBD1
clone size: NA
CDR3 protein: CASSSNMDRVNGYTF

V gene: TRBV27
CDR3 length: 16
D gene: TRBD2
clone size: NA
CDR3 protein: CASSFGLAGNTGELFF

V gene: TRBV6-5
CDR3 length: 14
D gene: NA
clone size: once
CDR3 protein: CASSLSQNGYGYTF

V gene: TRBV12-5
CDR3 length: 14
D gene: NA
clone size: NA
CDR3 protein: CASGDLGAVDGYTF

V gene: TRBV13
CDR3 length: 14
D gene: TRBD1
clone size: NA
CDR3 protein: CASSLAGTDTEAFF

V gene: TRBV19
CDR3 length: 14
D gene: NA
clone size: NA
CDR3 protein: CASSISISGNTIYF

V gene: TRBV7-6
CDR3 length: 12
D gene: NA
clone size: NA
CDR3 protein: CASSLSPYEQYF

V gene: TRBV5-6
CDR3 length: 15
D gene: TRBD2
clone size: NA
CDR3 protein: CASSLGGGGPGEQFF

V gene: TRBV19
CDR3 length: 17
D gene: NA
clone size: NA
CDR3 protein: CASSPYHGGETADTQYF

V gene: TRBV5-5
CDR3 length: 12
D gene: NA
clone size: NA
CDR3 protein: CASSLAAETQYF

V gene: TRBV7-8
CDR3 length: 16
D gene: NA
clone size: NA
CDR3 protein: CASSLEFRQNSYEQYF

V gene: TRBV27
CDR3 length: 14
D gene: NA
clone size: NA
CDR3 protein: CASRAADYNSPLHF

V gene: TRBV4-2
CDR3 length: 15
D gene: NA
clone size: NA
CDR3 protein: CASSQGYSSGNTIYF

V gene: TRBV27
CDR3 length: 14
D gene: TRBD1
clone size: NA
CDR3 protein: CASSTGQGNTEAFF

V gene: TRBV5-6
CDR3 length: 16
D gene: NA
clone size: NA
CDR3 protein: CASSSTGDRNTGELFF

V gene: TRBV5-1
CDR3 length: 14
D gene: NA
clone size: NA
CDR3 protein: CASSLVQKEDGYTF

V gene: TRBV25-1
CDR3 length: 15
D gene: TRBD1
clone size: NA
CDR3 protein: CASSRGDRDLRGQYF

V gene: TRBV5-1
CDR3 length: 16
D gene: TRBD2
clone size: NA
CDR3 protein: CASSSGLAGATGELFF

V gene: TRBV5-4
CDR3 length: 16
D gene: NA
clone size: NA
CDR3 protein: CASSQRFEASTDTQYF

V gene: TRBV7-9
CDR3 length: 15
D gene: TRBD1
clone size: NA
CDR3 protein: CASSYRQGEKETQYF

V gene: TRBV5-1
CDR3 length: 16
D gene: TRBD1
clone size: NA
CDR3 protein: CASSYAEDRGFYEQYF

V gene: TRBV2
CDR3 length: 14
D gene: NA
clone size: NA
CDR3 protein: CASSPRGGNQPQHF

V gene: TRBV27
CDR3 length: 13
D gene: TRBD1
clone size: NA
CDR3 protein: CASSYGQGGEQYF

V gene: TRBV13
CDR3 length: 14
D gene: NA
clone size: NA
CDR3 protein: CASSLNTGLNVLTF

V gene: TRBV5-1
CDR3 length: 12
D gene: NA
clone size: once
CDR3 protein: CASSETDRGYTF

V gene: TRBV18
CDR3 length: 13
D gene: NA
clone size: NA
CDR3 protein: CASSPGNVAEAFF

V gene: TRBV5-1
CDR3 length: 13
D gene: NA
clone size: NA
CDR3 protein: CASRGRASYEQYF